One T cell receptor (gamma chain) is described in this entry. Its target is not known. One junction end does not reproduce the germline sequence, and a read error may be involved. TCRdb fed the multiplex PCR reads into CATT to redo clone calling. The sample holds about 590 gamma-chain clones, 33% seen once. This CDR3 spans 13 amino acids. Germline loops: CDR1 EGSTGY, CDR2 YDSYTSSV. The data stem from a study of gamma delta lymphoproliferative disorders and STAT genes. Overall study: The LymphoTrack Dx TCRG Assay amplified gamma chains from at least 50 ng of genomic DNA. Delta-chain libraries followed the EuroClonality-NGS standard operating procedure.

Study observations and caveats: Apart from a couple of gamma clonotypes, major patient clonotypes were public. Vgamma9-JgammaP and Vdelta2-Ddelta3-Jdelta1 dominated major clones in indolent patients.

The receptor sequences were amplified from genomic DNA of peripheral blood mononuclear cells. The sample taken for sequencing was blood. This receptor was obtained from a human donor with hepatosplenic T-cell lymphoma. The chain uses TRGV4 and TRGJ1 or TRGJ2. TCRdb records no J gene; here it was assigned by comparing the DNA to germline. CDR3 sequence reads: CATWHGQHYKKLF. CDR3 nucleotide sequence: TGTGCCACCTGGCATGGGCAGCATTATAAGAAACTCTTT.